This T cell receptor (beta chain) comes out of a study of blood T cell repertoires in COVID-19. The CDR3 contains 18 residues. With 5 bases clipped from V and 5 bases from J, the junction kept 19 bases outside the gene matches. Germline loops: CDR1 SEHNR, CDR2 FQNEAQ (reference sequence). This clone was found once. Sequencing used immunoSEQ multiplex PCR; TCRdb keeps in-frame clones, though not all of them. The table includes about 43,000 clones, roughly 90% detected once. Sample: peripheral blood. This receptor was identified in a man aged 60 to 69 with active COVID-19. The gene calls are TRBV7-9 and TRBJ1-2, with 8 positions matching TRBD1. CDR3 in DNA: TGTGCCAGCAGCCCGCCAATCGGACAGGGAGGGAGTCCTTATGGCTACACCTTC. It codes for CASSPPIGQGGSPYGYTF.